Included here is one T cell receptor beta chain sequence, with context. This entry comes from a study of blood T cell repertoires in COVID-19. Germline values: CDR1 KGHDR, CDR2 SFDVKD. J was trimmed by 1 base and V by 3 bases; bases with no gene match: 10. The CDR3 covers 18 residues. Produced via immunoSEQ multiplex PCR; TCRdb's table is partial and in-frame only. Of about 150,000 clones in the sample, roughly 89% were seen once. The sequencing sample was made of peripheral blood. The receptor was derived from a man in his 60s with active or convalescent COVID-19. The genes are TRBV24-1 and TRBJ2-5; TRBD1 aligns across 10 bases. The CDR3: CATSDPGGTGALQETQYF. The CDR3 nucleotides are TGTGCCACCAGTGATCCTGGGGGGACAGGGGCGCTCCAAGAGACCCAGTACTTC.